Below are 29 T cell receptor beta chains sequenced from a single sample in a study of post-analysis software for immune sequencing data. Study-wide findings and caveats: In patients, TRBV5-6, TRBV5-1 and TRBV20-1 belonged to five TRBV segments found more frequently than in controls.

Incorporated into the TCR beta cDNA libraries were unique molecular identifiers, which served to reduce PCR and sequencing biases. TCRdb fed the PCR reads into MiXCR, producing one record per CDR3 protein. The sample contains approximately 460,000 distinct CDR3 sequences, over 35% of which appear only once. These receptors' antigens are unknown. Material: blood. The source is a girl under 18 with multiple sclerosis.

The rearrangement uses TRBV5-4 and TRBJ2-7; the match to TRBD1 covers 10 bases. Germline CDR1 is SGHNT and CDR2 is YYREEE (reference sequence). This CDR3 region has 14 residues. J was trimmed by 9 bases and V by 0 bases; bases with no gene match: 6. CDR3 nucleotides: TGTGCCAGCAGCTTGGTACTGGACAGGGGGGCGCAGTACTTC. Its translation is CASSLVLDRGAQYF.

The chain employs TRBV7-2 and TRBJ1-1; unclear D gene. This CDR3 spans 13 amino acids. Germline lookup yields CDR1 SGHTA and CDR2 FQGNSA. Trimming stripped 0 bases from V and 7 bases from J, with 9 bases between. The CDR3 region is CASSLAVVDEAFF. The CDR3 region has the DNA TGTGCCAGCAGCTTAGCAGTGGTAGATGAAGCTTTCTTT.

On this clonotype itself: The germline gene is not matched at one end of the junction; a read error may be the cause. The chain recombines TRBV12-3 or TRBV12-4 with TRBJ2-3; tentatively, D is TRBD1 (6 bases). CDR3 length equals 15 residues. The CDR3 nucleotides are TGTGCCAGCAGTCCTCCCACAGGGACCACAGATGCGCAGTATTTT. It specifies CASSPPTGTTDAQYF.

This chain joins TRBV4-1 and TRBJ1-5; tentatively, D is TRBD1 (5 bases). Germline V lookup: CDR1 MGHRA, CDR2 YSYEKL. CDR3 size: 14 residues. The germline V and J ends were trimmed by 3 bases and 5 bases, with 11 bases remaining between them. The CDR3 DNA sequence: TGCGCCAGCAGCCAGGGGGGGGGAGATCAGCCCCAGCATTTT. Residues: CASSQGGGDQPQHF.

The chain couples TRBV5-1 to TRBJ2-7; possible D gene TRBD1, 6 bases. V dropped 7 bases and J dropped 3 bases, with 20 bases sitting between them. From germline, CDR1 is SGHRS and CDR2 YFSETQ. This CDR3 spans 15 amino acids. The CDR3 loop reads CASSREPGHLYEQYF. The CDR3 DNA reads as TGCGCCAGCTCTCGGGAACCGGGACACCTCTACGAGCAGTACTTC.

This clonotype was observed once. The CDR3 DNA follows: TGTGCCAGCAGCGCTCCGGGACAGACCTACGAGCAGTACTTC. It encodes CASSAPGQTYEQYF. The J gene is TRBJ2-5, the V gene TRBV7-9, with TRBD1 identical over 7 bases. The J call may not be correct, given that the DNA end is closer to TRBJ2-7. From germline, CDR1 is SEHNR and CDR2 FQNEAQ (reference sequence). The CDR3 spans 14 residues.

CDR3 DNA: TGTGCCAGCAGCTTAGCCCCAAGGACTAGCCCGGGGAAGACCCAGTACTTC. Translating gives CASSLAPRTSPGKTQYF. The J gene is TRBJ2-5, the V gene TRBV7-8; 8 bases map to TRBD2. V lost 0 bases and J lost 6; bases outside the gene matches: 12. The length of the CDR3 is 17 residues. Germline CDR1 SGHVS, CDR2 FQNEAQ. The variable domain in full, with the rest retrieved from reference TRBV7-8 and TRBJ2-5, is GAGVSQSPRYKVAKRGQDVALRCDPISGHVSLFWYQQALGQGPEFLTYFQNEAQLDKSGLPSDRFFAERPEGSVSTLKIQRTQQEDSAVYLCASSLAPRTSPGKTQYFGPGTRLLVL.

CDR3 sequence: CASSPGGGTLFF. The CDR3, as DNA: TGTGCCAGCAGCCCGGGCGGGGGTACACTGTTTTTT. V usage is TRBV7-8 and J usage is TRBJ1-4; possible D gene TRBD1, 5 bases. The CDR3 has 12 residues. The ends were cut back, 5 bases at V and 13 bases at J, with 14 bases in the middle. From germline, CDR1 is SGHVS and CDR2 FQNEAQ.

CDR3 protein: CASSSGRRLGNTDTQYF. The DNA for the CDR3 is TGTGCCAGCAGCTCCGGACGGAGACTTGGGAACACAGATACGCAGTATTTT. The gene calls are TRBV7-9 and TRBJ2-3, with unresolved D. CDR3 size: 17 residues. Looked up from germline, CDR1 is SEHNR and CDR2 is FQNEAQ (reference sequence). With 4 bases removed from V and 2 bases from J, the gap between germline ends came to 19 bases.

This chain links TRBV7-8 with TRBJ2-7; 9 bases are a match to TRBD1. The CDR3 is 14 residues long. Unmatched junction bases numbered 8, after V lost 8 bases and J lost 3 bases. CDR1 SGHVS and CDR2 FQNEAQ come from the germline V gene. In nucleotides, the CDR3 is TGTGCCAGCTCCAGGGGACAGGGACTCTACGAGCAGTACTTC. Amino acid sequence: CASSRGQGLYEQYF.

A word on this clonotype: One junction end does not reproduce the germline sequence, and a read error may be involved. V gene TRBV5-1 combines with J gene TRBJ2-7; the D call may be TRBD1 or TRBD2 (6 bases each). Germline V gene sequence: CDR1 SGHRS, CDR2 YFSETQ. The CDR3 runs to 15 residues. The CDR3 DNA sequence: TGTGCCAGCAGTTTAGCGGCTGGAAGGGGGTACGAGCAGTACTTC. Translation: CASSLAAGRGYEQYF.

The chain carries TRBV24-1 and TRBJ2-1, with D possibly matching TRBD2 (6 bases). Trimming cost V 3 bases and J 2 bases, with 13 bases left between them. The CDR3 is 16 amino acids. Germline assignment: CDR1 KGHDR and CDR2 SFDVKD. The CDR3 region is CATSDPRDLTYNEQFF. CDR3 DNA: TGTGCCACCAGTGATCCCCGGGACTTGACCTACAATGAGCAGTTCTTC.

The genes are TRBV5-5 and TRBJ2-3; 14 bases are a match to TRBD2. The CDR3 has 16 amino acids. V lost 0 bases to trimming and J lost 10 bases; unmatched junction nucleotides: 7. CDR1 and CDR2 from the germline V gene are SGHKS and YYEKEE (reference sequence). CDR3 region: CASSLGLAGGPGAQYF. The CDR3 DNA reads TGTGCCAGCAGCTTGGGACTAGCGGGAGGGCCTGGTGCGCAGTATTTT. The variable domain in full, completed from reference TRBV5-5 and TRBJ2-3, reads DAGVTQSPTHLIKTRGQQVTLRCSPISGHKSVSWYQQVLGQGPQFIFQYYEKEERGRGNFPDRFSARQFPNYSSELNVNALLLGDSALYLCASSLGLAGGPGAQYFGPGTRLTVL.

The chain recombines TRBV4-2 with TRBJ1-2, with a weak D call TRBD1 (5 bases). Looked up from germline, CDR1 is LGHNA and CDR2 is YNFKEQ. The CDR3 spans 13 residues. V was clipped by 4 bases and J by 7 bases, with 13 bases between them. The CDR3: CASSPQPGTGYTF. CDR3 DNA: TGTGCCAGCAGCCCTCAGCCAGGGACTGGCTACACCTTC.

The chain employs TRBV28 and TRBJ2-7; tentative D call: TRBD1 (6 bases). Between the trimmed V and J ends, which lost 6 bases and 3 bases, there was a span of 9 bases. CDR3 length equals 12 residues. In germline, CDR1 is MDHEN, CDR2 SYDVKM. As DNA, the CDR3 is TGTGCCAGCAGAGGGACACGCTACGAGCAGTACTTC. Its translation is CASRGTRYEQYF.

This clonotype was observed a handful of times. The rearrangement joins TRBV7-3 to TRBJ2-7; no clear D. CDR1 and CDR2 from the germline V gene are SGHTA and FQGTGA. V lost 0 bases, J lost 4 bases, and 7 bases lay in between. The CDR3 is made up of 13 amino acids. The chain's CDR3 is CASSLTATYEQYF. The CDR3, as DNA: TGTGCCAGCAGCTTAACGGCTACGTACGAGCAGTACTTC. Full variable domain (remainder filled in from reference TRBV7-3 and TRBJ2-7): GAGVSQTPSNKVTEKGKYVELRCDPISGHTALYWYRQSLGQGPEFLIYFQGTGAADDSGLPNDRFFAVRPEGSVSTLKIQRTERGDSAVYLCASSLTATYEQYFGPGTRLTVT.

This clonotype came up a few times. This CDR3 reads CSAIGAGVGGETQYF. The DNA of the CDR3 is TGCAGTGCTATCGGGGCGGGAGTTGGAGGAGAGACCCAGTACTTC. The gene calls are TRBV20-1 and TRBJ2-5, with 7 positions matching TRBD2. The CDR3 has 15 amino acids. The germline CDR1 and CDR2 sequences are DFQATT and SNEGSKA (reference sequence). V shed 4 bases, J shed 4 bases, and the junction held 12 bases outside the gene matches.

This clonotype showed up just once. The chain recombines TRBV20-1 with TRBJ2-1, with D maybe TRBD2 (6 bases). Trimming took off 6 bases at V and 0 bases at J, with 15 bases between the two ends. The CDR3 extends over 15 amino acids. Per the germline V gene, CDR1 is DFQATT and CDR2 is SNEGSKA (reference sequence). CDR3 region: CSAKSGPPSYNEQFF. CDR3 nucleotide sequence: TGCAGTGCAAAAAGCGGGCCACCCTCCTACAATGAGCAGTTCTTC.

This rearrangement joins TRBV28 to TRBJ2-5, with TRBD2 identical over 9 bases. The V gene's germline CDR1 is MDHEN and CDR2 SYDVKM. The length of the CDR3 is 15 residues. With 6 bases clipped from V and 3 bases from J, the junction kept 8 bases outside the gene matches. The CDR3 region is CASSSLTSGKETQYF. DNA for the CDR3: TGTGCCAGCAGCTCCTTGACTAGCGGAAAAGAGACCCAGTACTTC.

Concerning this clonotype: A junction boundary mismatches the germline segment, possibly from a read error. The V and J genes are TRBV28 and TRBJ1-5; maybe TRBD1 (5 bases). The length of the CDR3 is 17 residues. Looked up from germline, CDR1 is MDHEN and CDR2 is SYDVKM. Here the CDR3 reads CASSLFSRETSDQPQHF. CDR3 nucleotides: TGTGCCAGCAGTTTATTCTCCAGGGAGACTAGCGATCAGCCCCAGCATTTT. Supplemented by reference TRBV28 and TRBJ1-5, the full variable domain reads DVKVTQSSRYLVKRTGEKVFLECVQDMDHENMFWYRQDPGLGLRLIYFSYDVKMKEKGDIPEGYSVSREKKERFSLILESASTNQTSMYLCASSLFSRETSDQPQHFGDGTRLSIL.

The chain links TRBV27 to TRBJ1-5; D unclear. The germline V gene has CDR1 MNHEY and CDR2 SMNVEV (reference sequence). Trimming shortened V by 2 bases and J by 0 bases, and 11 bases separated the two germline ends. This CDR3 is 16 amino acids long. The chain's CDR3 is CASSLRNGDSNQPQHF. The CDR3 region has the DNA TGTGCCAGCAGTTTAAGGAACGGTGATAGCAATCAGCCCCAGCATTTT.

This clonotype has just a few counts. The chain employs TRBV4-2 and TRBJ2-7; 11 bases are shared with TRBD2. Germline-derived CDR1 and CDR2 are LGHNA and YNFKEQ. V was clipped by 1 base and J by 0 bases; unmatched bases: 11. The CDR3 totals 19 residues. The DNA for the CDR3 is TGTGCCAGCAGCCAAGGTATAAGGACTAGCGGGTTTGTCTCCTACGAGCAGTACTTC. Residues: CASSQGIRTSGFVSYEQYF.

This clonotype was observed a handful of times. The chain combines TRBV12-5 with TRBJ2-4; 12 positions agree with TRBD2. The closer fit of TRBJ2-5 to the DNA end suggests the J call may be wrong. The CDR3 consists of 18 residues. Germline V gene data show CDR1 as LGHNT and CDR2 as FRNRAP. The CDR3 spells CASADGLAGGPSLETQYF. CDR3 in DNA: TGTGCTAGCGCCGACGGGCTAGCGGGAGGGCCCTCCTTAGAGACCCAGTACTTC.

This clonotype was observed a handful of times. The chain has TRBV12-3 or TRBV12-4 and TRBJ2-1, with 7 bases that match TRBD2. V shed 6 bases and J 5 bases; nucleotides not matched to a gene: 7. The CDR3 has 14 residues. In DNA, the CDR3 is TGTGCCAGCAGAAAACTAGCGTCTGACAATGAGCAGTTCTTC. Translating it yields CASRKLASDNEQFF.

This clonotype is a singleton in its sample. The chain links TRBV12-3 or TRBV12-4 to TRBJ2-5, with TRBD2 matching 14 bases. The CDR3 loop spans 14 amino acids. With V trimmed by 7 bases and J by 11 bases, 9 bases remained unmatched. The CDR3 bases are TGTGCCAGCATGCCGGGACTAGCGGGAGACAAGCAGTACTTC. This sequence encodes CASMPGLAGDKQYF.

This sequence joins TRBV7-3 and TRBJ1-2; 12 bases map to TRBD1. The CDR3 has 14 amino acids. Germline assignment: CDR1 SGHTA and CDR2 FQGTGA. Trimming took 1 base from V and 12 from J; bases not matched to a gene: 6. The CDR3 loop is CASSLMGTGGGHTF. DNA for the CDR3: TGTGCCAGCAGCTTAATGGGGACAGGGGGCGGCCACACCTTC.

This chain uses TRBV5-6 with TRBJ2-1; D possibly corresponds to TRBD1 (6 bases). Germline loops: CDR1 SGHDT, CDR2 YYEEEE. V was clipped by 4 bases and J by 2 bases, with 19 bases between them. This CDR3 has 17 amino acids. The CDR3 region is CASSEYYRERTYNEQFF. In DNA, the CDR3 is TGTGCCAGCAGCGAATATTACAGGGAGAGAACCTACAATGAGCAGTTCTTC.

The V call is TRBV5-1, the J call TRBJ2-5; D might be TRBD2 (6 bases). The V end lost 4 bases, the J end lost 3 bases, and 16 bases lay between the germline ends. Per the germline V gene, CDR1 is SGHRS and CDR2 is YFSETQ. The CDR3 has 15 residues. CDR3 residues: CASSLTRSGEETQYF. The CDR3 nucleotides read TGCGCCAGCAGCCTCACACGGTCGGGGGAAGAGACCCAGTACTTC.

This chain uses TRBV2 with TRBJ2-1; unclear D gene. The CDR3 is 13 amino acids. The ends were cut back, 2 bases at V and 9 bases at J, with 11 bases in the middle. The germline V gene has CDR1 SNHLY and CDR2 FYNNEI. The CDR3 coding sequence is TGTGCCAGCAGTGAATTTAAGGAGAGTGAGCAGTTCTTC. It codes for CASSEFKESEQFF.